A single sample gave rise to the 17 T cell receptor beta chains below, sequenced in a study of blood T cell repertoires in COVID-19. Measured with immunoSEQ multiplex PCR; TCRdb has only the in-frame clones, and not every one. The profile covers around 80,000 clones, with approximately 86% appearing a single time and 8% taken by the ten largest. Sequencing input: peripheral blood. The source of these receptors is a man at least 80 years old with active or convalescent COVID-19.

This CDR3 is CASSHTSTNEKLFF. The CDR3 coding sequence is TGTGCCAGCAGCCATACTTCCACGAATGAAAAACTGTTTTTT. V gene TRBV9 combines with J gene TRBJ1-4; unclear D gene. The CDR3 is made up of 14 amino acids. V was shortened by 4 bases and J by 5 bases, with 12 bases between the two germline ends. Germline CDR1 reads SGDLS; CDR2 reads YYNGEE.

V usage is TRBV30 and J usage is TRBJ1-6; the D gene is possibly TRBD1 (5 bases). This CDR3 contains 15 residues. Germline loops: CDR1 GTSNPN, CDR2 SVGIG (reference sequence). V dropped 1 base and J dropped 0 bases, with 7 bases sitting between them. The CDR3: CAWSARVSYNSPLHF. In nucleotides, the CDR3 is TGTGCCTGGAGTGCCAGGGTCTCCTATAATTCACCCCTCCACTTT.

The count of this clone is one. V gene TRBV30 combines with J gene TRBJ2-6; D might be TRBD1 (5 bases). CDR3 length: 16 residues. Germline V gives CDR1 GTSNPN, CDR2 SVGIG (reference sequence). V was trimmed by 0 bases and J by 4 bases, leaving 13 bases between them. CDR3 in amino acids: CAWSVRWGPGANVLTF. CDR3 nucleotides: TGTGCCTGGAGTGTGCGTTGGGGCCCCGGGGCCAACGTCCTGACTTTC.

The V call is TRBV16, the J call TRBJ1-4; the D is unclear. V lost 5 bases to trimming and J lost 7 bases, with 11 bases between them. The CDR3 loop spans 13 amino acids. CDR1 is KGHSY, CDR2 FQNENV, per germline. Here the CDR3 reads CASSIHIGEKLFF. The CDR3 DNA sequence: TGTGCCAGCAGCATCCATATCGGTGAAAAACTGTTTTTT.

The chain couples TRBV7-8 to TRBJ2-1; D is possibly TRBD2 (7 bases). V was shortened by 5 bases and J by 4 bases, with 18 bases between the two germline ends. The germline V gene encodes CDR1 SGHVS and CDR2 FQNEAQ. This CDR3 is 16 amino acids long. As DNA, the CDR3 is TGTGCCAGCAGCCAAAGAGGCGGGGGCGGTTACAATGAGCAGTTCTTC. Its protein is CASSQRGGGGYNEQFF.

V is TRBV6-6 and J is TRBJ1-2, with 12 nucleotides matching TRBD1. This CDR3 contains 15 residues. Trimming cost V 0 bases and J 6 bases; bases outside gene matches: 2. The germline V gene encodes CDR1 MNHNY and CDR2 SVGAGI (reference sequence). CDR3 sequence: CASSYSGTGGHGYTF. In DNA, the CDR3 is TGTGCCAGCAGTTACTCCGGGACAGGGGGCCATGGCTACACCTTC.

The J gene is TRBJ1-5, the V gene TRBV2, with D uncertain. CDR1 is SNHLY, CDR2 FYNNEI, per germline. V dropped 3 bases and J dropped 7 bases, with 16 bases sitting between them. This CDR3 comprises 15 residues. The CDR3 sequence: CASSENASPLQPQHF. CDR3 DNA sequence: TGTGCCAGCAGTGAGAATGCGTCCCCATTACAGCCCCAGCATTTT.

V is TRBV10-2 and J is TRBJ2-3; no firm D call. Trimming cost V 2 bases and J 4 bases, with 13 bases left between them. The V gene's germline CDR1 is WSHSY and CDR2 SAAADI. This CDR3 has 15 residues. The CDR3: CASSERNRRADTQYF. CDR3 in DNA: TGCGCCAGCAGTGAGCGGAACAGACGCGCAGATACGCAGTATTTT.

Only one count was recorded for this clone. This CDR3 fails to terminate in the conserved phenylalanine or tryptophan, so it likely reflects a read error. The DNA is left out, because the CDR3 cannot be placed on it with certainty; the CDR3 is given as TCRdb lists it. This chain uses TRBV28 with TRBJ1-1; the DNA was not compared with TRBD1, the D call given in the table. The CDR3 is made up of 12 amino acids, end residues included. Germline values: CDR1 MDHEN, CDR2 SYDVKM. The CDR3 protein is CASSTGGSSFYL.

This clone was seen a few times. CDR3 coding DNA: TGCGCCAGCAGCCGGGACACCGGCGGCACCGGGGAGCTGTTTTTT. This codes for CASSRDTGGTGELFF. The chain recombines TRBV5-1 with TRBJ2-2; the D gene is possibly TRBD1 (6 bases). The V end lost 4 bases, the J end lost 4 bases, and 14 bases lay between the germline ends. CDR1 is SGHRS, CDR2 YFSETQ, per germline. The CDR3 has 15 residues.

Of note for this clone: A read error may produce the germline difference seen at one junction end. The gene calls are TRBV11-3 and TRBJ2-1; the match to TRBD2 covers 7 bases. Germline CDR1 reads SGHNT; CDR2 reads YENEEA. The CDR3 extends over 14 amino acids. Here the CDR3 reads CASSLGEREASKLF. CDR3 bases: TGTGCCAGCAGCTTAGGTGAGCGGGAAGCTTCGAAGCTCTTC.

The chain recombines TRBV5-1 with TRBJ2-1, with a tentative D call TRBD2 (6 bases). The germline CDR1 and CDR2 sequences are SGHRS and YFSETQ. This CDR3 has 16 amino acids. With 1 base removed from V and 4 bases from J, the gap between germline ends came to 15 bases. The CDR3 spells CASSLFYGSTYNEQFF. The CDR3 DNA is TGCGCCAGCAGCTTGTTTTACGGGAGTACTTACAATGAGCAGTTCTTC. Together with reference TRBV5-1 and TRBJ2-1, the CDR3 gives the full variable domain: KAGVTQTPRYLIKTRGQQVTLSCSPISGHRSVSWYQQTPGQGLQFLFEYFSETQRNKGNFPGRFSGRQFSNSRSEMNVSTLELGDSALYLCASSLFYGSTYNEQFFGPGTRLTVL.

The chain carries TRBV10-1 and TRBJ2-3, with TRBD2 matching over 10 bases. V dropped 3 bases and J dropped 2; count of bases not matched to a gene: 8. This CDR3 has 17 amino acids. The germline V gene encodes CDR1 WNHNN and CDR2 SYGVQD (reference sequence). In nucleotides, the CDR3 is TGCGCCAGCAGTGACCGGACTAGCGGAGAGCCCACAGATACGCAGTATTTT. The encoded protein is CASSDRTSGEPTDTQYF.

The chain uses TRBV5-4 and TRBJ1-3; 8 bases agree with TRBD1. V lost 3 bases to trimming and J lost 0 bases; unmatched junction nucleotides: 2. CDR3 length: 15 amino acids. Per the germline V gene, CDR1 is SGHNT and CDR2 is YYREEE (reference sequence). The DNA of the CDR3 is TGTGCCAGCAGCTACGGACAGGGCTCTGGAAACACCATATATTTT. The encoded protein is CASSYGQGSGNTIYF.

V gene TRBV14 combines with J gene TRBJ2-5; 10 nucleotides align to TRBD2. J gave up 5 bases and V 4 bases, and 10 bases lay outside the gene matches. The CDR3 length is 16 residues. CDR1 is SGHDN, CDR2 FVKESK, per germline. The CDR3 coding sequence is TGTGCCAGCAGCCGTTCCCTAGCGGGAGTAAAGGAGACCCAGTACTTC. Protein sequence: CASSRSLAGVKETQYF.

CDR3 coding DNA: TGTGCCAGTAGCGGGAACACTGAAGCTTTCTTT. This sequence encodes CASSGNTEAFF. V gene TRBV19 combines with J gene TRBJ1-1; D remains unclear. The CDR3 is 11 amino acids. Germline loops: CDR1 LNHDA, CDR2 SQIVND (reference sequence). Trimming shortened V by 6 bases and J by 1 base, and 3 bases separated the two germline ends. The entire variable domain, with the rest obtained from reference TRBV19 and TRBJ1-1, is as follows: DGGITQSPKYLFRKEGQNVTLSCEQNLNHDAMYWYRQDPGQGLRLIYYSQIVNDFQKGDIAEGYSVSREKKESFPLTVTSAQKNPTAFYLCASSGNTEAFFGQGTRLTVV.

The chain carries TRBV28 and TRBJ1-5; D is possibly TRBD1 (5 bases). The CDR3 length is 14 residues. Germline lookup yields CDR1 MDHEN and CDR2 SYDVKM. V lost 3 bases to trimming and J lost 4 bases, with 10 bases between them. CDR3 loop: CASSLEGANQPQHF. The DNA of the CDR3 is TGTGCCAGCAGTTTGGAAGGGGCTAATCAGCCCCAGCATTTT. Supplemented by reference TRBV28 and TRBJ1-5, the full variable domain reads DVKVTQSSRYLVKRTGEKVFLECVQDMDHENMFWYRQDPGLGLRLIYFSYDVKMKEKGDIPEGYSVSREKKERFSLILESASTNQTSMYLCASSLEGANQPQHFGDGTRLSIL.